The following is a T cell receptor beta chain sequence with its context. Its antigen is still unknown. TCRdb called the 5' RACE reads again in MiXCR, with one record for every CDR3 protein. The table shows about 120,000 distinct CDR3 sequences, with roughly 8.9% occurring only once. The data were obtained in a study of T cells after yellow fever vaccination. Points from the study as a whole: Peak timing came faster in the weaker secondary response, day 5 versus 15.

From germline, CDR1 is GTSNPN and CDR2 SVGIG (reference sequence). V was cut by 0 bases and J by 3 bases, with 11 bases left in between. This CDR3 contains 14 residues. The specimen comprised CD8+ T cells sorted from PBMCs, sampled 45 days after the yellow fever booster vaccination. This chain uses TRBV30 with TRBJ1-1; D is uncertain. This clonotype was sampled from a man younger than 40 who received the YFV17D yellow fever vaccine. CDR3 nucleotide sequence: TGTGCCTGGAGTGTAACTGGAGATTACACTGAAGCTTTCTTT. Encoded protein: CAWSVTGDYTEAFF.